What follows are 32 T cell receptor beta chains derived from one specimen sequenced in a study of OX40 agonist ivuxolimab in advanced cancers. The library came from the immunoSEQ multiplex PCR assay. This is the immuneACCESS table as TCRdb keeps it, with only in-frame sequences that have V and J called. A part of the clones is gone; compared with another copy, unresolved V genes explain less than half, and the rest is unexplained. This sample gives roughly 80,000 clones in total; more than 85% of them show up just once. 13% to 15% of the sample is taken by the ten largest. Sequenced here: CD4+ or CD8+ T cells sorted from blood, sampled in a trial of the OX40 agonist ivuxolimab. Receptors originate from an adult with an advanced solid tumor such as melanoma, head and neck, liver or kidney cancer.

This sequence joins TRBV28 and TRBJ2-1; tentative D call: TRBD2 (5 bases). The germline gives CDR1 MDHEN, CDR2 SYDVKM. V lost 4 bases and J 9 bases, leaving 16 bases between the germline ends. The CDR3 is 14 amino acids. The CDR3 region is CASSSGERVTEQFF. In nucleotides, the CDR3 is TGTGCCAGCAGTTCCGGGGAAAGGGTAACTGAGCAGTTCTTC.

The chain joins TRBV15 to TRBJ2-7; D might be TRBD1 (6 bases). Trimming left V 0 bases short and J 3 bases short, with 9 bases between. The CDR3 is 14 amino acids. CDR1 LNHNV and CDR2 YYDKDF come from the germline V gene (reference sequence). CDR3 loop: CATSRDRGYYEQYF. The CDR3 DNA is TGTGCCACCAGCAGAGACAGGGGATACTACGAGCAGTACTTC.

The chain carries TRBV6-5 and TRBJ1-2; TRBD1 aligns across 7 bases. Germline CDR1 MNHEY, CDR2 SVGAGI. CDR3 length: 16 amino acids. V lost 0 bases and J lost 2; bases outside the gene matches: 6. CDR3 DNA sequence: TGTGCCAGCAGTTACTCAGGGAGGGGGCCCAACTATGGCTACACCTTC. The encoded protein is CASSYSGRGPNYGYTF.

The chain joins TRBV15 to TRBJ2-7, with 8 bases matching TRBD1. The CDR3 extends over 17 amino acids. The germline V gene encodes CDR1 LNHNV and CDR2 YYDKDF (reference sequence). V trimming: 0 bases; J trimming: 3 bases; junction bases outside the gene matches: 10. CDR3 loop: CATSRDNGPGGNYEQYF. In nucleotides, the CDR3 is TGTGCCACCAGCAGAGATAATGGTCCAGGGGGCAACTACGAGCAGTACTTC.

The chain combines TRBV9 with TRBJ1-5; 7 positions match TRBD1. The CDR3 spans 14 residues. With 3 bases clipped from V and 5 bases from J, the junction kept 5 bases outside the gene matches. Germline V lookup: CDR1 SGDLS, CDR2 YYNGEE. The CDR3 spells CASSGQGADQPQHF. In DNA, the CDR3 is TGTGCCAGCAGCGGACAGGGCGCGGATCAGCCCCAGCATTTT.

The chain joins TRBV28 to TRBJ2-1; D may be TRBD1 (6 bases). Trimming cost V 6 bases and J 6 bases, with 18 bases left between them. CDR3 size: 15 residues. CDR1 is MDHEN and CDR2 is SYDVKM in the germline V gene. The CDR3: CASSRQAPTGNEQFF. As DNA, the CDR3 is TGTGCCAGCAGCCGACAGGCGCCGACCGGCAATGAGCAGTTCTTC.

This rearrangement joins TRBV6-5 to TRBJ1-4, with 7 nucleotides matching TRBD1. CDR1 and CDR2 (germline): MNHEY, SVGAGI. J gave up 5 bases and V 4 bases, and 4 bases lay outside the gene matches. The length of the CDR3 is 14 residues. CDR3 region: CASSLIQGNEKLFF. The CDR3 DNA reads as TGTGCCAGCAGTTTGATACAGGGGAATGAAAAACTGTTTTTT.

The CDR3 nucleotides read TGTGCCAGCAGCCCGAGTAGCGGGAGGAACAATGAGCAGTTCTTC. This sequence encodes CASSPSSGRNNEQFF. The chain couples TRBV7-3 to TRBJ2-1; TRBD2 matches 10 bases. The CDR3 has 15 residues. V shed 5 bases, J shed 5 bases, and the junction held 6 bases outside the gene matches. From germline, CDR1 is SGHTA and CDR2 FQGTGA. Supplemented by reference TRBV7-3 and TRBJ2-1, the full variable domain reads GAGVSQTPSNKVTEKGKYVELRCDPISGHTALYWYRQSLGQGPEFLIYFQGTGAADDSGLPNDRFFAVRPEGSVSTLKIQRTERGDSAVYLCASSPSSGRNNEQFFGPGTRLTVL.

V is TRBV28 and J is TRBJ2-3; TRBD1 agrees at 11 bases. This CDR3 has 13 amino acids. J was trimmed by 9 bases and V by 2 bases; bases with no gene match: 1. CDR1 MDHEN and CDR2 SYDVKM come from the germline V gene. DNA of the CDR3: TGTGCCAGCAGTTTACGGGACAGGGGGACGCAGTATTTT. It translates to CASSLRDRGTQYF.

The genes are TRBV12-5 and TRBJ2-2, with 9 bases lining up with TRBD2. The CDR3 covers 18 residues. The junction had 9 bases not matched to a gene; V was cut back by 0 bases and J by 4 bases. CDR1 and CDR2 from the germline V gene are LGHNT and FRNRAP. The CDR3 is CASGLVLSGSFGTGELFF. The CDR3 DNA reads TGTGCTAGTGGTTTGGTACTTAGCGGGAGCTTCGGCACCGGGGAGCTGTTTTTT.

The rearrangement links TRBV2 to TRBJ2-5; weak D call: TRBD2 (5 bases). The germline CDR1 and CDR2 sequences are SNHLY and FYNNEI. The CDR3 is made up of 15 amino acids. V lost 0 bases and J lost 5, with 13 bases in between. The CDR3 sequence: CASSEAWRAEETQYF. CDR3 sequence (DNA): TGTGCCAGCAGTGAAGCCTGGCGGGCAGAGGAGACCCAGTACTTC.

The chain recombines TRBV11-1 with TRBJ2-6; D remains ambiguous. This CDR3 is 16 amino acids long. With 7 bases removed from V and 2 bases from J, the gap between germline ends came to 15 bases. Germline V gives CDR1 SGHAT, CDR2 FQDESV (reference sequence). CDR3 region: CASTGDGTPGANVLTF. The CDR3 nucleotides are TGTGCCAGCACTGGTGACGGAACGCCTGGGGCCAACGTCCTGACTTTC.

This chain joins TRBV2 and TRBJ1-3; D ambiguous. This CDR3 is 17 amino acids long. Germline loops: CDR1 SNHLY, CDR2 FYNNEI. Trimming shortened V by 1 base and J by 4 bases, and 17 bases separated the two germline ends. CDR3 loop: CASSEGTPLSLGNTIYF. Here the CDR3 DNA reads TGTGCCAGCAGTGAAGGGACCCCCCTCAGCCTCGGAAACACCATATATTTT. Based on the CDR3 plus reference TRBV2 and TRBJ1-3, the full variable domain is EPEVTQTPSHQVTQMGQEVILRCVPISNHLYFYWYRQILGQKVEFLVSFYNNEISEKSEIFDDQFSVERPDGSNFTLKIRSTKLEDSAMYFCASSEGTPLSLGNTIYFGEGSWLTVV.

The CDR3 loop is CASSLASQETQYF. For the CDR3, the DNA is TGTGCCAGCAGCCTCGCAAGTCAAGAGACCCAGTACTTC. This chain uses TRBV28 with TRBJ2-5; D gene ambiguous. CDR3 length: 13 residues. Trimming stripped 6 bases from V and 2 bases from J, with 10 bases between. CDR1 is MDHEN and CDR2 is SYDVKM in the germline V gene.

V gene TRBV27 combines with J gene TRBJ2-5; 8 positions agree with TRBD2. V shed 5 bases, J shed 3 bases, and the junction held 11 bases outside the gene matches. The CDR3 is 16 residues long. CDR1 and CDR2 from the germline V gene are MNHEY and SMNVEV (reference sequence). This CDR3 reads CASSRLAPMGEETQYF. The CDR3 coding sequence is TGTGCCAGCAGTAGACTAGCGCCCATGGGGGAAGAGACCCAGTACTTC.

V is TRBV5-1 and J is TRBJ2-3; the match to TRBD1 covers 7 bases. Trimming cost V 4 bases and J 0 bases; bases outside gene matches: 5. The CDR3 contains 15 residues. Per the germline V gene, CDR1 is SGHRS and CDR2 is YFSETQ. CDR3 bases: TGCGCCAGCAGCCGACAGGGTACTAGCACAGATACGCAGTATTTT. Its translation is CASSRQGTSTDTQYF.

The chain has TRBV9 and TRBJ2-1; D is possibly TRBD2 (5 bases). Germline lookup yields CDR1 SGDLS and CDR2 YYNGEE. Trimming removed 2 bases at V and 0 bases at J, with 15 bases between. The CDR3 runs to 17 residues. CDR3 amino acids: CASSVLGGYNSYNEQFF. CDR3 nucleotide sequence: TGTGCCAGCAGCGTGCTCGGAGGCTATAACTCCTACAATGAGCAGTTCTTC.

The rearrangement uses TRBV6-1 and TRBJ2-7; no clear D gene. The CDR3 runs 10 residues. Germline CDR1 is MNHNS and CDR2 is SASEGT. V lost 4 bases to trimming and J lost 4 bases, with 2 bases between them. This chain's CDR3 is CASSVYEQYF. The CDR3, as DNA: TGTGCCAGCAGTGTTTACGAGCAGTACTTC.

The rearrangement links TRBV6-5 to TRBJ2-7, with D unclear. Germline V gene sequence: CDR1 MNHEY, CDR2 SVGAGI. V was cut by 4 bases and J by 2 bases, with 12 bases left in between. CDR3 length: 14 amino acids. The CDR3 loop is CASSWASTTYEQYF. CDR3 DNA sequence: TGTGCCAGCAGTTGGGCATCTACCACCTACGAGCAGTACTTC.

The chain couples TRBV19 to TRBJ2-1, with unresolved D. V dropped 5 bases and J dropped 6 bases, with 17 bases sitting between them. Germline V gene lookup returns CDR1 LNHDA and CDR2 SQIVND (reference sequence). This CDR3 contains 15 residues. CDR3 region: CASSVSGWLGNEQFF. The CDR3 region has the DNA TGTGCCAGTAGTGTCTCCGGGTGGCTGGGCAATGAGCAGTTCTTC.

The chain uses TRBV7-3 and TRBJ2-6; 9 positions match TRBD1. V lost 2 bases, J lost 2 bases, and 7 bases stayed unmatched. The CDR3 loop spans 18 amino acids. Germline CDR1 is SGHTA and CDR2 is FQGTGA. CDR3 sequence: CASSLADRGLAGANVLTF. The DNA of the CDR3 is TGTGCCAGCAGCTTAGCGGACAGGGGCCTAGCTGGGGCCAACGTCCTGACTTTC.

The J gene is TRBJ2-1, the V gene TRBV12-2; TRBD2 was called by the table and not checked on the DNA. TRBV12-2 is classified as a pseudogene. The CDR3 runs 17 residues. The CDR3 protein is CASRLGVAGSRNNEQFF. The CDR3 DNA sequence: TGTGCAAGTCGCTTAGGGGTAGCGGGGAGTAGGAACAATGAGCAGTTCTTC.

This chain joins TRBV9 and TRBJ2-1; D is possibly TRBD2 (5 bases). Germline CDR1 reads SGDLS; CDR2 reads YYNGEE. The ends were cut back, 0 bases at V and 2 bases at J, with 9 bases in the middle. The CDR3 runs to 15 residues. CDR3 protein: CASSVDGEPYNEQFF. The CDR3 nucleotides are TGTGCCAGCAGCGTAGACGGGGAGCCCTACAATGAGCAGTTCTTC.

CDR3 sequence: CASSQGLGRRETQYF. The CDR3, as DNA: TGCGCCAGCAGCCAAGGCCTGGGACGTAGAGAGACCCAGTACTTC. The chain links TRBV4-1 to TRBJ2-5, with D perhaps matching TRBD1 or TRBD2 (5 bases each). Looked up from germline, CDR1 is MGHRA and CDR2 is YSYEKL. V dropped 1 base and J dropped 4 bases, with 13 bases sitting between them. This CDR3 has 15 residues.

This clone was seen just once. V gene TRBV4-3 combines with J gene TRBJ1-1; tentative D call: TRBD1 (5 bases). Trimming shortened V by 1 base and J by 1 base, and 10 bases separated the two germline ends. The CDR3 is made up of 15 amino acids. Looked up from germline, CDR1 is LGHNA and CDR2 is YSLEER. The CDR3: CASSQVAGPNTEAFF. Here the CDR3 DNA reads TGCGCCAGCAGCCAAGTCGCGGGGCCGAACACTGAAGCTTTCTTT.

This rearrangement joins TRBV19 to TRBJ2-7; D call uncertain. Trimming shortened V by 8 bases and J by 6 bases, and 17 bases separated the two germline ends. This CDR3 is 13 amino acids long. Germline-derived CDR1 and CDR2 are LNHDA and SQIVND (reference sequence). The CDR3: CASSPRPAGEQYF. Here the CDR3 DNA reads TGTGCCAGTTCCCCCCGCCCTGCTGGCGAGCAGTACTTC.

The chain couples TRBV21-1 to TRBJ2-5; no DNA check was done on the table's D call, TRBD2. TRBV21-1 is annotated as a pseudogene. The CDR3 is made up of 14 amino acids. CDR3: CASSKDSGKETQYF. The CDR3 region has the DNA TGTGCCAGCAGCAAAGACAGCGGGAAAGAGACCCAGTACTTC.

This chain joins TRBV7-9 and TRBJ2-2, with 9 bases lining up with TRBD1. Germline CDR1 SEHNR, CDR2 FQNEAQ (reference sequence). V gave up 5 bases and J gave up 1 base; unmatched junction bases: 5. This CDR3 is 16 amino acids long. CDR3 residues: CASSPDRGENTGELFF. The CDR3 nucleotides read TGTGCCAGCAGCCCTGACAGGGGGGAGAACACCGGGGAGCTGTTTTTT. The full variable domain, its missing parts supplied by reference TRBV7-9 and TRBJ2-2, is DTGVSQNPRHKITKRGQNVTFRCDPISEHNRLYWYRQTLGQGPEFLTYFQNEAQLEKSRLLSDRFSAERPKGSFSTLEIQRTEQGDSAMYLCASSPDRGENTGELFFGEGSRLTVL.

The chain employs TRBV7-6 and TRBJ1-4, with TRBD1 matching over 7 bases. Germline V lookup: CDR1 SGHVS, CDR2 FNYEAQ. The CDR3 length is 16 residues. V shed 3 bases, J shed 6 bases, and the junction held 10 bases outside the gene matches. This chain's CDR3 is CASSFRTGLYDEKLFF. In DNA, the CDR3 is TGTGCCAGCAGCTTTCGGACAGGCCTGTACGATGAAAAACTGTTTTTT.

This clone has only one observation. The chain carries TRBV27 and TRBJ1-5, with a weak D call TRBD1 (6 bases). The CDR3 extends over 14 amino acids. The V end lost 5 bases, the J end lost 4 bases, and 12 bases lay between the germline ends. Germline CDR1 MNHEY, CDR2 SMNVEV (reference sequence). CDR3 nucleotides: TGTGCCAGCAGTCCGGGACACCTTAATCAGCCCCAGCATTTT. It is translated as CASSPGHLNQPQHF.

This rearrangement joins TRBV27 to TRBJ2-1; the D gene is possibly TRBD2 (6 bases). V dropped 6 bases and J dropped 8 bases, with 11 bases sitting between them. The CDR3 length is 12 residues. CDR1 is MNHEY and CDR2 is SMNVEV in the germline V gene (reference sequence). For the CDR3, the DNA is TGTGCCAGCAGACTAGCTGGGGATGAGCAGTTCTTC. It codes for CASRLAGDEQFF.

This chain connects TRBV10-3 to TRBJ2-7; 7 nucleotides match TRBD2. After removal of 3 bases from V and 6 bases from J, the junction contained 5 bases not matched to a gene. Germline V gene data show CDR1 as ENHRY and CDR2 as SYGVKD. The CDR3 contains 13 residues. The CDR3 DNA reads TGTGCCATCAGTGAAGGCGGGAGAGGCGAGCAGTACTTC. Amino acid sequence: CAISEGGRGEQYF.